Shown below are 18 T cell receptor beta chains from a single sample sequenced in a study of T-cell reconstitution after alpha-beta-depleted transplantation in children. The TCRbeta library incorporated unique molecular identifiers. TCRdb recomputed calls from the PCR reads with MiXCR, one row per CDR3 protein. The table lists over 550,000 distinct CDR3 sequences, approximately 10% of them singletons. This sample comprised PBMCs from the stem cell graft donor, obtained from the stem cell graft. The source is a human donor who donated a stem cell graft to a child with acute myeloid leukemia.

There are a few counts of this clonotype. CDR3 nucleotides: TGCAGTGCTAGAGAAGGGGGTGGAAACACCATATATTTT. Translation: CSAREGGGNTIYF. The chain employs TRBV20-1 and TRBJ1-3; D may be TRBD1 (6 bases). Germline V lookup: CDR1 DFQATT, CDR2 SNEGSKA (reference sequence). V gave up 0 bases and J gave up 3 bases, with 6 bases separating them. The CDR3 totals 13 residues.

This chain joins TRBV2 and TRBJ1-1; D not resolved. Germline lookup yields CDR1 SNHLY and CDR2 FYNNEI. Trimming took 3 bases from V and 0 from J, leaving 8 bases between them. The CDR3 extends over 14 amino acids. The CDR3 protein is CASSDAQLNTEAFF. CDR3 bases: TGTGCCAGCAGTGATGCACAGTTGAACACTGAAGCTTTCTTT.

This clonotype has more than one count but fewer than ten. This chain links TRBV25-1 with TRBJ1-4, with 11 bases identical to TRBD1. V was clipped by 3 bases and J by 8 bases; unmatched bases: 2. The germline CDR1 and CDR2 sequences are MGHDK and SYGVNS. This CDR3 spans 14 amino acids. The CDR3 here is CASSERTGGEKLFF. The CDR3 DNA follows: TGTGCCAGCAGTGAGAGGACAGGGGGCGAAAAACTGTTTTTT.

This chain joins TRBV28 and TRBJ1-1; D not certain. Trimming left V 6 bases short and J 1 base short, with 9 bases between. The CDR3 covers 13 residues. Germline V gives CDR1 MDHEN, CDR2 SYDVKM. The CDR3 here is CASRAAGNTEAFF. For the CDR3, the DNA is TGTGCCAGCAGGGCGGCGGGGAACACTGAAGCTTTCTTT.

This clonotype has ten or more counts. V and J are TRBV20-1 and TRBJ2-4; 7 bases align to TRBD2. CDR1 is DFQATT and CDR2 is SNEGSKA in the germline V gene (reference sequence). The V gene end was trimmed by 6 bases and the J gene end by 8 bases; junction bases not matched to a gene: 13. CDR3 length: 14 residues. The CDR3 loop is CSAQSGRAGDIQYF. CDR3 DNA sequence: TGCAGTGCCCAGAGTGGGAGGGCCGGGGACATTCAGTACTTC.

This clonotype was seen only a few times. This chain connects TRBV6-1 to TRBJ2-7; the D gene is possibly TRBD2 (6 bases). The CDR3 totals 15 residues. Germline V lookup: CDR1 MNHNS, CDR2 SASEGT. V was trimmed by 5 bases and J by 3 bases, leaving 17 bases between them. The CDR3 spells CASSLLANVLYEQYF. In DNA form, the CDR3 reads TGTGCCAGCAGTCTTCTAGCGAACGTCCTCTACGAGCAGTACTTC.

This clonotype was counted many times. The genes are TRBV20-1 and TRBJ2-4, with a weak D call TRBD2 (6 bases). Germline CDR1 is DFQATT and CDR2 is SNEGSKA (reference sequence). V gave up 1 base and J gave up 3 bases, with 19 bases separating them. The CDR3 runs 17 residues. Here the CDR3 reads CSARGLYGGEDKNIQYF. DNA of the CDR3: TGCAGTGCTAGAGGCCTCTACGGGGGAGAGGACAAAAACATTCAGTACTTC.

A few counts support this clonotype. This chain uses TRBV14 with TRBJ2-7; D remains ambiguous. V was cut by 4 bases and J by 5 bases, with 6 bases left in between. The CDR3 extends over 11 amino acids. From germline, CDR1 is SGHDN and CDR2 FVKESK. CDR3 loop: CASSRDNEQYF. DNA for the CDR3: TGTGCCAGCAGCCGAGATAACGAGCAGTACTTC. Full variable domain (rest looked up from reference TRBV14 and TRBJ2-7): EAGVTQFPSHSVIEKGQTVTLRCDPISGHDNLYWYRRVMGKEIKFLLHFVKESKQDESGMPNNRFLAERTGGTYSTLKVQPAELEDSGVYFCASSRDNEQYFGPGTRLTVT.

This clonotype was detected only a few times. V is TRBV4-3 and J is TRBJ1-3; D call uncertain. Trimming took 0 bases from V and 4 from J, leaving 10 bases between them. Germline CDR1 and CDR2: LGHNA and YSLEER. The CDR3 is 15 amino acids. CDR3 coding DNA: TGCGCCAGCAGCCAAGATCAAGGGTTGGGAAACACCATATATTTT. Its protein product is CASSQDQGLGNTIYF.

This clonotype was recorded many times. This chain joins TRBV29-1 and TRBJ1-1; D is unclear. The germline gives CDR1 SQVTM, CDR2 ANQGSEA. Trimming stripped 8 bases from V and 0 bases from J, with 10 bases between. The CDR3 totals 12 residues. The CDR3 DNA follows: TGCAGCACAGCCCCCCTGAACACTGAAGCTTTCTTT. Amino acid sequence: CSTAPLNTEAFF.

A few counts support this clonotype. The chain combines TRBV4-2 with TRBJ2-1; D remains ambiguous. V was trimmed by 4 bases and J by 2 bases, leaving 12 bases between them. CDR1 is LGHNA, CDR2 YNFKEQ, per germline. This CDR3 spans 15 amino acids. The CDR3 bases are TGTGCCAGCAGCCTCCTACGGCGAGCCTACAATGAGCAGTTCTTC. The encoded protein is CASSLLRRAYNEQFF.

The chain couples TRBV4-1 to TRBJ1-4, with TRBD1 as a possible D gene (6 bases). Germline CDR1 and CDR2: MGHRA and YSYEKL. The V and J ends lost 1 base and 3 bases respectively, with 12 bases between them. There are 16 residues in the CDR3. The CDR3 nucleotides read TGCGCCAGCAGCCAAGGTTGGGGGCAGTCTAATGAAAAACTGTTTTTT. Its protein is CASSQGWGQSNEKLFF.

CDR3 region: CSASRGPETQYF. The CDR3 region has the DNA TGCAGTGCCAGCCGGGGGCCGGAGACCCAGTACTTC. The chain uses TRBV20-1 and TRBJ2-5; D is perhaps TRBD1 or TRBD2 (6 bases each). V lost 6 bases to trimming and J lost 5 bases, with 13 bases between them. CDR1 and CDR2 from the germline V gene are DFQATT and SNEGSKA (reference sequence). CDR3 length: 12 amino acids.

The chain carries TRBV20-1 and TRBJ2-7; 7 positions agree with TRBD2. This CDR3 region has 14 residues. V dropped 5 bases and J dropped 6; count of bases not matched to a gene: 13. Germline V gene sequence: CDR1 DFQATT, CDR2 SNEGSKA (reference sequence). The CDR3 DNA reads TGCAGTGCTCCACTTAGCGGGCCCCGGGGCGAGCAGTACTTC. As protein: CSAPLSGPRGEQYF.

This clonotype was detected only a few times. This chain links TRBV29-1 with TRBJ1-6; D is unresolved. Per germline, CDR1 SQVTM and CDR2 ANQGSEA. Between the trimmed V and J ends, which lost 6 bases and 0 bases, there was a span of 15 bases. There are 16 residues in the CDR3. The CDR3 is CSVRLVGSSYNSPLHF. CDR3 nucleotides: TGCAGCGTCCGCCTGGTTGGTAGCTCCTATAATTCACCCCTCCACTTT.

This clonotype appeared many times. J is TRBJ2-3 and V is TRBV20-1; perhaps TRBD2 as D (5 bases). CDR3 length equals 13 residues. V was trimmed by 3 bases and J by 4 bases, leaving 11 bases between them. Germline-derived CDR1 and CDR2 are DFQATT and SNEGSKA (reference sequence). The CDR3, as DNA: TGCAGTGCTAGTTACCTGAGGGCAGATACGCAGTATTTT. It codes for CSASYLRADTQYF.

The chain employs TRBV7-9 and TRBJ1-2, with D unclear. The length of the CDR3 is 14 residues. Germline lookup yields CDR1 SEHNR and CDR2 FQNEAQ (reference sequence). The V and J ends lost 6 bases and 4 bases respectively, with 15 bases between them. CDR3: CASSPLGIGYGYTF. Here the CDR3 DNA reads TGTGCCAGCAGTCCCCTAGGTATTGGCTATGGCTACACCTTC.

This clonotype was recorded at least ten times. The chain has TRBV27 and TRBJ2-3; D uncertain. The germline CDR1 and CDR2 sequences are MNHEY and SMNVEV (reference sequence). The CDR3 runs to 14 residues. The germline V and J ends were trimmed by 4 bases and 2 bases, with 10 bases remaining between them. In DNA form, the CDR3 reads TGTGCCAGCAGTTATCTCGCGGACACAGATACGCAGTATTTT. Protein product: CASSYLADTDTQYF.